This T cell receptor (beta chain) was captured in a study of CD8+CD57+ T cells in acquired aplastic anemia. Germline V gives CDR1 SNHLY, CDR2 FYNNEI. The V end lost 9 bases, the J end lost 4 bases, and 13 bases lay between the germline ends. The CDR3 extends over 13 amino acids. Genomic DNA acted as the template from which TCR beta VDJ combination and CDR3 sequence profiling were carried out. TCRdb re-analysed the reads in MiXCR, keeping a single row per CDR3 protein. The profile shows about 48,000 distinct CDR3 sequences, around 72% of them singletons. Study conclusions and caveats: For CD8+ Simpson's diversity, patients and controls showed no significant difference.

Turning to this clonotype: The antigen remains undetermined.

V gene TRBV2 combines with J gene TRBJ1-5; no definite D call. The receptor comes from a human donor in good health, serving as a control. Specimen: sorted CD4+, CD8+, or CD8+CD57+ T cells (not recorded which) from PBMCs. The CDR3 is CASNPHPNQPQHF. The CDR3 nucleotides are TGTGCCAGTAACCCACACCCTAATCAGCCCCAGCATTTT.